The rows below give T cell receptor beta chains drawn from one sample of a study of cytomegalovirus exposure and HLA in healthy donors. Clones were read by immunoSEQ multiplex PCR, and TCRdb kept only the in-frame ones, dropping some. The sample carries 210,000 or so clones, over 60% recorded once. The sample comprised PBMCs. These receptors originate from a man between 18 and 29 years old in good health and CMV-seronegative. CDR3s include the opening cysteine and the closing phenylalanine or tryptophan. Each record gives: J gene, V gene, clone size, D gene, CDR3 protein, CDR3 DNA. A D gene is named only where the DNA matches it firmly. The listing skips clone size in some rows; elsewhere it reads once, few, many or a size class.

J: TRBJ1-1; V: TRBV6-5; size: .; D: TRBD1; CDR3: CASSYESGGAGTEAFF; DNA: TGTGCCAGCAGTTACGAGTCAGGGGGCGCTGGAACTGAAGCTTTCTTT
J: TRBJ1-2; V: TRBV18; size: .; D: .; CDR3: CASSPSEGANYGYTF; DNA: TGTGCCAGCTCACCTTCCGAAGGGGCAAACTATGGCTACACCTTC
J: TRBJ1-1; V: TRBV7-2; size: .; D: TRBD1; CDR3: CASSSTRGTAEAFF; DNA: TGTGCCAGCAGCTCAACCAGAGGGACAGCTGAAGCTTTCTTT
J: TRBJ2-7; V: TRBV6-5; size: .; D: .; CDR3: CASSSGGRKREQYF; DNA: TGTGCCAGCAGTTCCGGGGGACGGAAGAGGGAGCAGTACTTC
J: TRBJ1-1; V: TRBV29-1; size: few; D: TRBD1; CDR3: CSVTQGGEAFF; DNA: TGCAGCGTGACACAGGGGGGTGAAGCTTTCTTT
J: TRBJ2-1; V: TRBV7-8; size: .; D: .; CDR3: CASSSRGGNNEQFF; DNA: TGTGCCAGCAGCTCACGCGGAGGGAACAATGAGCAGTTCTTC
J: TRBJ1-4; V: TRBV2; size: few; D: .; CDR3: CASTPTPTNEKLFF; DNA: TGTGCCAGCACCCCCACACCAACTAATGAAAAACTGTTTTTT
J: TRBJ2-5; V: TRBV5-1; size: .; D: .; CDR3: CASSLVADIKETQYF; DNA: TGCGCCAGCAGCTTGGTGGCAGACATAAAAGAGACCCAGTACTTC
J: TRBJ2-1; V: TRBV19; size: .; D: TRBD2; CDR3: CASSIWTSGKTEQFF; DNA: TGTGCCAGTAGTATATGGACTAGCGGAAAAACTGAGCAGTTCTTC
J: TRBJ2-7; V: TRBV18; size: .; D: TRBD1; CDR3: CASSSGTDYEQYF; DNA: TGTGCCAGCTCATCCGGGACAGACTACGAGCAGTACTTC
J: TRBJ2-2; V: TRBV9; size: .; D: .; CDR3: CASSVGSGGTGELFF; DNA: TGTGCCAGCAGCGTAGGGTCCGGCGGTACCGGGGAGCTGTTTTTT
J: TRBJ1-3; V: TRBV28; size: .; D: .; CDR3: CASSLSWGGSSGNTIYF; DNA: TGTGCCAGCAGTTTAAGCTGGGGAGGGAGCTCTGGAAACACCATATATTTT
J: TRBJ1-4; V: TRBV30; size: few; D: .; CDR3: CAWSPGYPNEKLFF; DNA: TGTGCCTGGAGTCCCGGTTATCCTAATGAAAAACTGTTTTTT
J: TRBJ2-1; V: TRBV6-6; size: .; D: TRBD2; CDR3: CASSGRAFNEQFF; DNA: TGTGCCAGCAGCGGGAGGGCCTTTAATGAGCAGTTCTTC
J: TRBJ1-4; V: TRBV5-1; size: .; D: .; CDR3: CASSEQATNEKLFF; DNA: TGCGCCAGCAGCGAACAGGCAACTAATGAAAAACTGTTTTTT
J: TRBJ2-7; V: TRBV6-6; size: .; D: TRBD1; CDR3: CASSTGTARSYEQYF; DNA: TGTGCCAGCAGTACGGGGACAGCTCGCTCCTACGAGCAGTACTTC
J: TRBJ1-3; V: TRBV4-1; size: few; D: TRBD1; CDR3: CASSQPHLRDRDGNTIYF; DNA: TGCGCCAGCAGCCAGCCACACCTCCGGGACAGGGATGGAAACACCATATATTTT
J: TRBJ2-2; V: TRBV7-3; size: .; D: TRBD2; CDR3: CASSLGASGSPRGGELFF; DNA: TGTGCCAGCAGCTTAGGGGCTAGCGGGAGCCCAAGAGGCGGGGAGCTGTTTTTT
J: TRBJ1-5; V: TRBV6-1; size: .; D: .; CDR3: CASRGLDSNQPQHF; DNA: TGTGCCAGCAGGGGGCTAGATAGCAATCAGCCCCAGCATTTT
J: TRBJ2-7; V: TRBV27; size: .; D: .; CDR3: CASTNRQGASGSLTYEQYF; DNA: TGTGCCAGCACCAACCGACAGGGGGCTAGCGGGAGTCTTACCTACGAGCAGTACTTC
J: TRBJ2-1; V: TRBV11-3; size: .; D: TRBD1; CDR3: CASSPLDRGEQFF; DNA: TGTGCCAGCAGCCCCCTGGACAGGGGTGAGCAGTTCTTC
J: TRBJ1-2; V: TRBV27; size: .; D: .; CDR3: CASRPTDSRNYGYTF; DNA: TGTGCCAGCAGACCGACGGACTCAAGAAACTATGGCTACACCTTC
J: TRBJ2-1; V: TRBV2; size: .; D: TRBD1; CDR3: CASSGGTGGNEQFF; DNA: TGTGCCAGCAGTGGGGGGACAGGGGGCAATGAGCAGTTCTTC
J: TRBJ2-7; V: TRBV28; size: .; D: TRBD1; CDR3: CASSWNPTGGSYEQYF; DNA: TGTGCCAGCAGTTGGAACCCGACAGGGGGCTCCTACGAGCAGTACTTC
J: TRBJ2-1; V: TRBV29-1; size: .; D: TRBD2; CDR3: CSVEASGFNEQFF; DNA: TGCAGCGTGGAGGCTAGCGGGTTCAATGAGCAGTTCTTC
J: TRBJ2-3; V: TRBV28; size: .; D: .; CDR3: CASSLRGGGGTDTQYF; DNA: TGTGCCAGCAGCCTAAGGGGTGGTGGGGGCACAGATACGCAGTATTTT
J: TRBJ2-1; V: TRBV7-3; size: .; D: .; CDR3: CASSPFTGIGNEQFF; DNA: TGTGCCAGCAGCCCATTTACCGGGATTGGTAATGAGCAGTTCTTC
J: TRBJ2-6; V: TRBV5-1; size: once; D: TRBD1; CDR3: CASSLSFPDRDLSGANVLTF; DNA: TGCGCCAGCAGCTTGTCGTTCCCCGACAGGGATCTATCTGGGGCCAACGTCCTGACTTTC